The 22 T cell receptor beta chains below were found in one sample sequenced in a study of neurological immune-mediated disorders. TCRdb re-called the 5' RACE reads with MiXCR, one entry per CDR3 protein. The sample carries roughly 60,000 distinct CDR3 sequences, 2% to 2.5% recorded once. The sample comprised PBMCs. These receptors all come from a man in his fifties with multiple sclerosis.

This clonotype was recorded many times. The V gene is TRBV2, the J gene TRBJ2-2; the match to TRBD2 covers 8 bases. Germline V CDR1 and CDR2: SNHLY, FYNNEI. J gave up 7 bases and V 4 bases, and 5 bases lay outside the gene matches. The length of the CDR3 is 14 residues. CDR3 nucleotide sequence: TGTGCCAGCAGTGCGGCTAGCGGGTACGGGGAGCTGTTTTTT. This gives the protein CASSAASGYGELFF. The full variable domain, its missing parts supplied by reference TRBV2 and TRBJ2-2, is EPEVTQTPSHQVTQMGQEVILRCVPISNHLYFYWYRQILGQKVEFLVSFYNNEISEKSEIFDDQFSVERPDGSNFTLKIRSTKLEDSAMYFCASSAASGYGELFFGEGSRLTVL.

This clonotype was recorded many times. The chain has TRBV28 and TRBJ2-7; 8 bases are shared with TRBD1. This CDR3 has 13 amino acids. Germline V CDR1 and CDR2: MDHEN, SYDVKM. After removal of 3 bases from V and 6 bases from J, the junction contained 4 bases not matched to a gene. CDR3 DNA sequence: TGTGCCAGCAGTTTTCCGACAGGGGCCGAGCAGTACTTC. Protein sequence: CASSFPTGAEQYF.

This clonotype was seen many times. The chain uses TRBV7-9 and TRBJ2-7, with 7 positions matching TRBD1. Looked up from germline, CDR1 is SEHNR and CDR2 is FQNEAQ (reference sequence). The CDR3 runs to 15 residues. V dropped 6 bases and J dropped 3; count of bases not matched to a gene: 11. The CDR3 DNA reads as TGTGCCAGCAGACAAGACAGGGTTGCGAACTACGAGCAGTACTTC. Translated, it gives CASRQDRVANYEQYF.

This clonotype has a count of ten or more. V and J are TRBV7-6 and TRBJ2-3; 9 nucleotides agree with TRBD2. The length of the CDR3 is 16 residues. V gave up 7 bases and J gave up 5 bases; unmatched junction bases: 13. In germline, CDR1 is SGHVS, CDR2 FNYEAQ. The CDR3 is CASTPGGGAVGDTQYF. In DNA, the CDR3 is TGTGCCAGCACTCCTGGCGGGGGGGCCGTAGGAGATACGCAGTATTTT.

Judged by abundance, this clonotype is medium-sized. The chain carries TRBV20-1 and TRBJ2-1; 10 bases are shared with TRBD1. Germline V CDR1 and CDR2: DFQATT, SNEGSKA (reference sequence). After removal of 1 base from V and 8 bases from J, the junction contained 2 bases not matched to a gene. This CDR3 has 13 residues. The CDR3 loop reads CSARGDRGHEQFF. DNA for the CDR3: TGCAGTGCTAGAGGAGACAGGGGGCATGAGCAGTTCTTC.

Turning to this clonotype: A much larger clone sits a single nucleotide away, making a read error possible. V gene TRBV30 combines with J gene TRBJ1-3; D may be TRBD1 (6 bases). The CDR3 has 15 residues. CDR1 is GTSNPN and CDR2 is SVGIG in the germline V gene (reference sequence). Here the CDR3 DNA reads TGTGCCTGGAGACGGAGGGGGGGCTCTGTAAACACCATATATTTT. This gives the protein CAWRRRGGSVNTIYF.

Comments on this clonotype: It may be a read error: a sequence one base away is much more abundant. The genes are TRBV9 and TRBJ1-4, with a possible D match to TRBD1 (6 bases). Germline V gives CDR1 SGDLS, CDR2 YYNGEE. CDR3 length: 15 amino acids. Trimming cost V 4 bases and J 4 bases, with 14 bases left between them. The CDR3 DNA sequence: TGTGCCAGCAGCACAACCCACAGGGATAATGAAAAACTGTTTTTT. As protein: CASSTTHRDNEKLFF.

This clonotype was counted at least ten times. This chain connects TRBV9 to TRBJ2-1; D possibly corresponds to TRBD2 (5 bases). This CDR3 is 14 amino acids long. Per the germline V gene, CDR1 is SGDLS and CDR2 is YYNGEE. The germline V and J ends were trimmed by 6 bases and 0 bases, with 10 bases remaining between them. CDR3 bases: TGTGCCAGCACCCCCCGGGACTCCTACAATGAGCAGTTCTTC. It encodes CASTPRDSYNEQFF.

This clonotype was detected only a few times. This rearrangement joins TRBV6-6 to TRBJ2-5; possible D gene TRBD2, 5 bases. The CDR3 is 13 amino acids. Trimming shortened V by 9 bases and J by 4 bases, and 15 bases separated the two germline ends. Looked up from germline, CDR1 is MNHNY and CDR2 is SVGAGI (reference sequence). CDR3 sequence: CASSRGFLETQYF. The CDR3 coding sequence is TGTGCCAGTAGTCGAGGGTTCTTAGAGACCCAGTACTTC.

This clonotype was observed at least ten times. The chain has TRBV27 and TRBJ1-5; the D is unclear. V gave up 0 bases and J gave up 9 bases, with 21 bases separating them. The CDR3 loop spans 17 amino acids. In germline, CDR1 is MNHEY, CDR2 SMNVEV (reference sequence). CDR3 sequence reads: CASSLSPLGKGDWPQHF. In DNA form, the CDR3 reads TGTGCCAGCAGTTTATCCCCTTTGGGCAAGGGTGATTGGCCCCAGCATTTT.

Ten or more counts support this clonotype. V and J are TRBV5-1 and TRBJ2-7; the match to TRBD1 covers 7 bases. Germline V gene data show CDR1 as SGHRS and CDR2 as YFSETQ. This CDR3 has 15 amino acids. V dropped 3 bases and J dropped 2; count of bases not matched to a gene: 8. The CDR3 nucleotides are TGCGCCAGCAGCTATGGACAGGATGGAGCCTACGAGCAGTACTTC. Its protein is CASSYGQDGAYEQYF.

This clonotype was detected many times. This chain links TRBV30 with TRBJ2-1; 13 bases fit TRBD2. CDR3 size: 13 residues. The germline CDR1 and CDR2 sequences are GTSNPN and SVGIG (reference sequence). The V gene end was trimmed by 8 bases and the J gene end by 8 bases; junction bases not matched to a gene: 6. The CDR3 is CASGTSGIDEQFF. The CDR3 coding sequence is TGTGCCAGCGGGACTAGCGGGATCGATGAGCAGTTCTTC.

This chain uses TRBV20-1 with TRBJ2-7; 11 bases line up with TRBD2. The CDR3 runs to 17 residues. CDR1 is DFQATT, CDR2 SNEGSKA, per germline (reference sequence). Trimming removed 3 bases from V and 2 bases from J; junction bases left unmatched: 12. CDR3 DNA sequence: TGCAGTGCTAGGAGATATAGCGGGAGGGCCGACCCCTACGAGCAGTACTTC. Encoded protein: CSARRYSGRADPYEQYF.

This clonotype was seen at least ten times. This chain links TRBV19 with TRBJ1-6; D ambiguous. This CDR3 has 16 amino acids. Deletions cut 5 bases from V and 0 bases from J, with 11 bases between. Germline V gives CDR1 LNHDA, CDR2 SQIVND (reference sequence). CDR3 nucleotide sequence: TGTGCCAGTAGTTCCGACACCCACTCCTATAATTCACCCCTCCACTTT. Translated: CASSSDTHSYNSPLHF. Full variable domain (missing parts from reference TRBV19 and TRBJ1-6): DGGITQSPKYLFRKEGQNVTLSCEQNLNHDAMYWYRQDPGQGLRLIYYSQIVNDFQKGDIAEGYSVSREKKESFPLTVTSAQKNPTAFYLCASSSDTHSYNSPLHFGNGTRLTVT.

This clonotype turned up a few times. The chain combines TRBV5-1 with TRBJ1-3, with D unresolved. This CDR3 comprises 14 residues. The ends were cut back, 5 bases at V and 12 bases at J, with 21 bases in the middle. The germline V gene has CDR1 SGHRS and CDR2 YFSETQ. CDR3 protein: CASRNTGSGKNIYF. In DNA form, the CDR3 reads TGCGCCAGCAGAAATACCGGCTCTGGAAAAAACATATATTTT. Together with reference TRBV5-1 and TRBJ1-3, the CDR3 gives the full variable domain: KAGVTQTPRYLIKTRGQQVTLSCSPISGHRSVSWYQQTPGQGLQFLFEYFSETQRNKGNFPGRFSGRQFSNSRSEMNVSTLELGDSALYLCASRNTGSGKNIYFGEGSWLTVV.

This clonotype was observed at least ten times. The chain is built from TRBV20-1 and TRBJ2-1; a weak D match, TRBD2 (5 bases). CDR1 and CDR2 from the germline V gene are DFQATT and SNEGSKA (reference sequence). Trimming pared 6 bases from V and 6 bases from J, leaving 9 bases between. The CDR3 is 11 residues long. The CDR3 DNA sequence: TGCAGTGCGGGAGTAGGCAATGAGCAGTTCTTC. This translates into CSAGVGNEQFF.

This clonotype was observed at least ten times. The V call is TRBV18, the J call TRBJ1-1, with a tentative D call TRBD1 (6 bases). The CDR3 extends over 13 amino acids. Trimming left V 2 bases short and J 8 bases short, with 12 bases between. CDR1 is KGHSH and CDR2 is LQKENI in the germline V gene. Here the CDR3 DNA reads TGTGCCAGCTCACCATCGAGGGGGGCAGAAGCTTTCTTT. This translates into CASSPSRGAEAFF.

In its sample, this clonotype was seen many times. V gene TRBV5-6 combines with J gene TRBJ2-2, with 10 bases lining up with TRBD2. The CDR3 covers 15 residues. The germline V gene has CDR1 SGHDT and CDR2 YYEEEE. Trimming removed 4 bases from V and 7 bases from J; junction bases left unmatched: 7. The CDR3 sequence is CASSLLAGGFGELFF. The CDR3 DNA reads TGTGCCAGCAGCCTTTTAGCGGGGGGATTCGGGGAGCTGTTTTTT. The full variable domain, in which reference TRBV5-6 and TRBJ2-2 provide the parts outside the CDR3, is DAGVTQSPTHLIKTRGQQVTLRCSPKSGHDTVSWYQQALGQGPQFIFQYYEEEERQRGNFPDRFSGHQFPNYSSELNVNALLLGDSALYLCASSLLAGGFGELFFGEGSRLTVL.

This clonotype came up many times. This chain joins TRBV27 and TRBJ1-2; TRBD1 aligns across 8 bases. The J segment lost 7 bases and the V segment lost 6 bases, leaving 7 bases of the junction unmatched. The CDR3 covers 13 residues. Germline CDR1 is MNHEY and CDR2 is SMNVEV (reference sequence). The CDR3 region is CASSPDRVSGYTF. The CDR3, as DNA: TGTGCCAGCAGCCCGGACAGGGTCTCTGGCTACACCTTC.

This clonotype has a count of ten or more. This chain uses TRBV4-3 with TRBJ2-1; the match to TRBD2 covers 13 bases. The germline CDR1 and CDR2 sequences are LGHNA and YSLEER. The CDR3 sequence is 19 residues long. The ends lost 1 base at V and 10 bases at J; junction bases unmatched: 16. CDR3 in DNA: TGCGCCAGCAGCCAAGTTAGGCTTGGACTAGCGGGGGTCCCTGGGGAGCAGTTCTTC. This gives the protein CASSQVRLGLAGVPGEQFF.

This clonotype was recorded many times. The J gene is TRBJ2-5, the V gene TRBV7-8; 9 positions agree with TRBD1. The CDR3 sequence is 14 residues long. Germline V CDR1 and CDR2: SGHVS, FQNEAQ. V dropped 3 bases and J dropped 5; count of bases not matched to a gene: 4. CDR3 DNA sequence: TGTGCCAGCAGCTTTACAGGGGGCATGGAGACCCAGTACTTC. This codes for CASSFTGGMETQYF.

This clonotype was recorded at least ten times. V is TRBV5-1 and J is TRBJ2-7; no clear D gene. Germline CDR1 and CDR2: SGHRS and YFSETQ. CDR3 size: 14 residues. V lost 0 bases and J 6 bases, leaving 13 bases between the germline ends. The DNA of the CDR3 is TGCGCCAGCAGCTTGGGTGATAGGACCTCCGAGCAGTACTTC. Encoded protein: CASSLGDRTSEQYF. The full variable domain, its missing parts supplied by reference TRBV5-1 and TRBJ2-7, is KAGVTQTPRYLIKTRGQQVTLSCSPISGHRSVSWYQQTPGQGLQFLFEYFSETQRNKGNFPGRFSGRQFSNSRSEMNVSTLELGDSALYLCASSLGDRTSEQYFGPGTRLTVT.